Listed below are T cell receptor beta chains from one sample, sequenced in a study of OX40 agonist ivuxolimab in advanced cancers. TCRdb's table, derived via immunoSEQ multiplex PCR, lists solely in-frame clones and lacks some. The sample has 60,000 to 75,000 clones, 85% to 90% seen once. Sequences were derived from CD4+ or CD8+ T cells sorted from blood, sampled in a trial of the OX40 agonist ivuxolimab. Receptors were obtained from an adult with an advanced solid tumor such as melanoma, head and neck, liver or kidney cancer. Both conserved end residues are part of each CDR3. Fields, in order: V gene, J gene, CDR3 protein.

>TRBV30|TRBJ1-4
CAWSVGGRGKLFF
>TRBV7-3|TRBJ2-3
CASRGEGDTQYF
>TRBV6-1|TRBJ2-4
CASSEGWQLAKNIQYF
>TRBV9|TRBJ2-3
CASSVAEGADTQYF
>TRBV27|TRBJ1-6
CASSLTVSSSYNSPLHF
>TRBV5-1|TRBJ2-7
CASSLWALMDEQYF
>TRBV28|TRBJ2-7
CASSSGGEQYF
>TRBV28|TRBJ1-6
CASSLDRGLSPLHF
>TRBV11-2|TRBJ1-4
CASSLAGGSGSTNEKLFF
>TRBV19|TRBJ2-1
CASSPGTRGGNEQFF
>TRBV19|TRBJ1-3
CASSRSVRNSGNTIYF
>TRBV5-1|TRBJ2-2
CASSLASMDTGELFF
>TRBV9|TRBJ1-2
CASSVGNSHGYTF
>TRBV10-3|TRBJ2-3
CAISVGAKDTQYF
>TRBV5-1|TRBJ2-3
CASSLVAGTDTQYF
>TRBV30|TRBJ2-7
CAWSVGSGRHLF
>TRBV9|TRBJ2-2
CASSIDALAGTGELFF
>TRBV18|TRBJ2-1
CASAGTGFNEQFF
>TRBV11-2|TRBJ2-5
CASSLGTGSETQYF
>TRBV4-2|TRBJ1-4
CASSQEPGQGAEKLFF
>TRBV30|TRBJ2-3
CAWSVYGQNSDTQYF
>TRBV28|TRBJ1-5
CASREARGSQPQHF
>TRBV5-1|TRBJ2-3
CASKETSGSTDTQYF
>TRBV9|TRBJ1-1
CASSGLDRGNTEAFF
>TRBV10-3|TRBJ2-7
CAAKPGLATYEQYF
>TRBV7-2|TRBJ2-4
CASSPAFRGNIQYF
>TRBV18|TRBJ2-1
CASSPPSSNEQFF
>TRBV7-9|TRBJ2-5
CASSPQDPKTQYF
>TRBV6-1|TRBJ1-2
CASRRDLVNYGYTF
>TRBV28|TRBJ2-1
CASSETVEECEQFF
>TRBV10-2|TRBJ1-4
CASTGTDTEKLFF